A single sample gave rise to the 23 T cell receptor beta chains below, sequenced in a study of cytomegalovirus exposure and HLA in healthy donors. Clones were sequenced by immunoSEQ multiplex PCR, and TCRdb holds only the in-frame ones, with some missing. Of under 200,000 clones in the sample, roughly 90% are singletons; the top ten hold roughly 4.2%. Sequenced material: PBMCs. Receptors originate from a man aged 18 to 30 in good health and CMV-seropositive.

This chain connects TRBV2 to TRBJ2-2; TRBD2 aligns across 11 bases. V lost 6 bases, J lost 8 bases, and 11 bases stayed unmatched. This CDR3 is 16 amino acids long. Germline-derived CDR1 and CDR2 are SNHLY and FYNNEI. CDR3 residues: CASRRSGRAGWGELFF. CDR3 coding DNA: TGTGCCAGCAGACGTAGCGGGAGGGCCGGTTGGGGGGAGCTGTTTTTT.

The V gene is TRBV5-1, the J gene TRBJ2-7; 7 bases are shared with TRBD1. Trimming removed 4 bases from V and 2 bases from J; junction bases left unmatched: 6. CDR1 is SGHRS, CDR2 YFSETQ, per germline. The CDR3 has 14 residues. As DNA, the CDR3 is TGCGCCAGCAGCACTGGACAGGATACCTACGAGCAGTACTTC. The encoded protein is CASSTGQDTYEQYF.

The rearrangement links TRBV7-9 to TRBJ2-7; 8 bases align to TRBD1. This CDR3 contains 16 residues. Losses at the gene ends were 5 bases for V and 3 bases for J; bases not matched to a gene: 12. The germline CDR1 and CDR2 sequences are SEHNR and FQNEAQ (reference sequence). CDR3 bases: TGTGCCAGCAGCCCACCAGGACAGGGCGTGAACTACGAGCAGTACTTC. This sequence encodes CASSPPGQGVNYEQYF.

This chain connects TRBV9 to TRBJ2-3, with D possibly matching TRBD1 (6 bases). Deletions cut 4 bases from V and 1 base from J, with 13 bases between. Germline CDR1 and CDR2: SGDLS and YYNGEE. The CDR3 has 15 residues. This CDR3 is CASSTQTGGTDTQYF. In DNA, the CDR3 is TGTGCCAGCAGCACCCAGACAGGCGGCACAGATACGCAGTATTTT.

The V gene is TRBV5-4, the J gene TRBJ2-1; maybe TRBD1 (6 bases). Germline assignment: CDR1 SGHNT and CDR2 YYREEE (reference sequence). Between the trimmed V and J ends, which lost 4 bases and 6 bases, there was a span of 11 bases. The CDR3 is 13 residues long. CDR3 coding DNA: TGTGCCAGCAGCCCCCTAGGGGGCAATGAGCAGTTCTTC. Translated: CASSPLGGNEQFF.

This clone was recorded a few times. This sequence joins TRBV10-1 and TRBJ2-1, with D possibly being TRBD1 (5 bases). CDR1 WNHNN and CDR2 SYGVQD come from the germline V gene (reference sequence). The CDR3 runs to 12 residues. V was cut by 2 bases and J by 8 bases, with 7 bases left in between. Here the CDR3 DNA reads TGCGCCAGCAGTGAGGCCAGGGATGAGCAGTTCTTC. Translation: CASSEARDEQFF.

The chain combines TRBV5-4 with TRBJ2-3; possible D gene TRBD1, 6 bases. Germline CDR1 is SGHNT and CDR2 is YYREEE (reference sequence). The CDR3 is 16 amino acids. V was trimmed by 5 bases and J by 0 bases, leaving 16 bases between them. The CDR3 sequence is CASRPGGQPSTDTQYF. The CDR3 coding sequence is TGTGCCAGCAGACCAGGAGGACAGCCTAGCACAGATACGCAGTATTTT.

This chain links TRBV7-6 with TRBJ2-3, with 7 positions matching TRBD2. J was trimmed by 2 bases and V by 4 bases; bases with no gene match: 6. The CDR3 consists of 15 residues. Germline V gene sequence: CDR1 SGHVS, CDR2 FNYEAQ. For the CDR3, the DNA is TGTGCCAGCAGCTCCATAGCGGGCCCCACAGATACGCAGTATTTT. Translating gives CASSSIAGPTDTQYF.

The table lists this clone with a few counts. The chain couples TRBV10-1 to TRBJ2-7; 7 bases are a match to TRBD2. This CDR3 is 16 amino acids long. Germline V CDR1 and CDR2: WNHNN, SYGVQD (reference sequence). The J segment lost 0 bases and the V segment lost 6 bases, leaving 11 bases of the junction unmatched. The CDR3 bases are TGCGCCAGCAGCCCAATATCGCTAGCGGCCTCCTACGAGCAGTACTTC. Protein: CASSPISLAASYEQYF.

In its sample, this clone was seen a few times. The chain couples TRBV20-1 to TRBJ1-1, with D maybe TRBD1 (5 bases). The CDR3 is made up of 11 amino acids. V was shortened by 3 bases and J by 10 bases, with 12 bases between the two germline ends. Per germline, CDR1 DFQATT and CDR2 SNEGSKA (reference sequence). The CDR3 spells CSARTGGVAFF. CDR3 in DNA: TGCAGTGCTAGGACCGGGGGGGTAGCTTTCTTT.

The chain employs TRBV5-1 and TRBJ2-1, with TRBD2 matching 10 bases. V lost 4 bases, J lost 6 bases, and 7 bases stayed unmatched. The CDR3 runs to 15 residues. Germline CDR1 and CDR2: SGHRS and YFSETQ. The CDR3 DNA reads as TGCGCCAGCAGCGCCCTAGCGGGAGCCGGCAATGAGCAGTTCTTC. This translates into CASSALAGAGNEQFF.

The chain employs TRBV2 and TRBJ2-4; 9 nucleotides align to TRBD1. With 2 bases clipped from V and 7 bases from J, the junction kept 9 bases outside the gene matches. Germline lookup yields CDR1 SNHLY and CDR2 FYNNEI. The CDR3 is made up of 16 amino acids. CDR3 DNA sequence: TGTGCCAGCAGTGAATGGAAGACAGGGGGTATTAACATTCAGTACTTC. This gives the protein CASSEWKTGGINIQYF.

This clone was observed once. The J gene is TRBJ2-3, the V gene TRBV18; 7 nucleotides agree with TRBD2. V lost 2 bases and J lost 0; bases outside the gene matches: 2. CDR3 length equals 15 residues. CDR1 is KGHSH and CDR2 is LQKENI in the germline V gene. For the CDR3, the DNA is TGTGCCAGCTCACCAGAGCGGGGTAGCACAGATACGCAGTATTTT. Its protein product is CASSPERGSTDTQYF.

The V and J genes are TRBV23-1 and TRBJ1-2; weak D call: TRBD1 (6 bases). TRBV23-1 is noted as an ORF with a role that remains uncertain. The V and J ends lost 1 base and 1 base respectively, with 22 bases between them. This CDR3 is built from 19 residues. This CDR3 reads CASSQWWGRLPENNYGYTF. CDR3 in DNA: TGCGCCAGCAGTCAATGGTGGGGGCGATTACCAGAAAATAACTATGGCTACACCTTC.

This rearrangement joins TRBV29-1 to TRBJ1-1; D is ambiguous. V was cut by 8 bases and J by 4 bases, with 14 bases left in between. In germline, CDR1 is SQVTM, CDR2 ANQGSEA. The CDR3 spans 12 residues. CDR3: CSLERRTTEAFF. CDR3 bases: TGCAGCCTGGAACGGAGGACCACTGAAGCTTTCTTT. The full variable domain, with the rest looked up from reference TRBV29-1 and TRBJ1-1, is SAVISQKPSRDICQRGTSLTIQCQVDSQVTMMFWYRQQPGQSLTLIATANQGSEATYESGFVIDKFPISRPNLTFSTLTVSNMSPEDSSIYLCSLERRTTEAFFGQGTRLTVV.

This sequence joins TRBV28 and TRBJ2-3; D ambiguous. The CDR3 is 12 residues long. Germline CDR1 reads MDHEN; CDR2 reads SYDVKM. The V gene lost 8 bases and the J gene lost 6 bases, with 12 bases spanning the gap. CDR3 coding DNA: TGTGCCAGCTCCCCCCCGCGGGATACGCAGTATTTT. The encoded protein is CASSPPRDTQYF. Using reference TRBV28 and TRBJ2-3 for the parts outside the CDR3, the full variable domain is DVKVTQSSRYLVKRTGEKVFLECVQDMDHENMFWYRQDPGLGLRLIYFSYDVKMKEKGDIPEGYSVSREKKERFSLILESASTNQTSMYLCASSPPRDTQYFGPGTRLTVL.

The chain has TRBV18 and TRBJ2-1, with D possibly TRBD1 on 6 matching bases. Germline assignment: CDR1 KGHSH and CDR2 LQKENI. The CDR3 covers 11 residues. The V end lost 5 bases, the J end lost 11 bases, and 10 bases lay between the germline ends. CDR3 loop: CASSGDIQQFF. CDR3 sequence (DNA): TGTGCCAGCTCAGGGGACATTCAGCAGTTCTTC.

This CDR3 is CASGSGQDYEQYF. The CDR3 bases are TGTGCCAGCGGATCGGGACAGGATTACGAGCAGTACTTC. This rearrangement joins TRBV28 to TRBJ2-7; 8 bases align to TRBD1. Germline values: CDR1 MDHEN, CDR2 SYDVKM. The CDR3 consists of 13 residues. Unmatched junction bases numbered 7, after V lost 8 bases and J lost 4 bases.

The chain couples TRBV2 to TRBJ1-1, with 11 bases fitting TRBD1. J was trimmed by 10 bases and V by 7 bases; bases with no gene match: 14. The CDR3 is 15 amino acids. CDR1 is SNHLY and CDR2 is FYNNEI in the germline V gene. The CDR3 protein is CASTVERTGGERAFF. In nucleotides, the CDR3 is TGTGCCAGCACCGTAGAGAGGACAGGGGGCGAACGAGCTTTCTTT.

V and J are TRBV28 and TRBJ2-1; no clear D gene. The germline V gene has CDR1 MDHEN and CDR2 SYDVKM. The V gene lost 6 bases and the J gene lost 4 bases, with 7 bases spanning the gap. The CDR3 runs to 12 residues. In DNA, the CDR3 is TGTGCCAGCAGCCGTTCTTACAATGAGCAGTTCTTC. It encodes CASSRSYNEQFF.

The CDR3 nucleotides read TGTGCCACCAGCAGAGTCCAGATAAACACTGAAGCTTTCTTT. The encoded protein is CATSRVQINTEAFF. J is TRBJ1-1 and V is TRBV15; the D is unclear. This CDR3 is built from 14 residues. CDR1 and CDR2 from the germline V gene are LNHNV and YYDKDF (reference sequence). V gave up 1 base and J gave up 2 bases, with 8 bases separating them.

The V and J genes are TRBV19 and TRBJ2-7, with 10 bases aligning to TRBD1. The CDR3 loop spans 16 amino acids. CDR1 and CDR2 from the germline V gene are LNHDA and SQIVND (reference sequence). J gave up 7 bases and V 4 bases, and 13 bases lay outside the gene matches. This CDR3 reads CASSTPGTGVVGEQYF. CDR3 DNA sequence: TGTGCCAGTAGTACCCCCGGGACAGGGGTTGTCGGGGAGCAGTACTTC.

The chain carries TRBV28 and TRBJ1-3; 7 bases map to TRBD1. With V trimmed by 5 bases and J by 3 bases, 10 bases remained unmatched. The CDR3 has 16 residues. Germline CDR1 is MDHEN and CDR2 is SYDVKM. The CDR3 DNA sequence: TGTGCCAGCAGTCACCGACAGGGTGGCATTGGAAACACCATATATTTT. Its protein is CASSHRQGGIGNTIYF.